This T cell receptor (beta chain) was sequenced during a study of shared clonotypes between healthy human individuals. Trimming cost V 7 bases and J 1 base; bases outside gene matches: 4. The CDR3 is 14 amino acids. Germline-derived CDR1 and CDR2 are MNHEY and SMNVEV (reference sequence). Per sorted-subset replicate PCR, input was 200 to 250 ng DNA, representing tens of thousands of T cell genomes. Clones were sequenced by immunoSEQ multiplex PCR, and TCRdb holds only the in-frame ones, with some missing. The sample yields more than 400,000 clones, 95% to 97% seen once. Whole-study findings and limits: Researchers found naive subsets generally carried larger estimated richness than memory subsets. Limitation of the genetic and exposure-history diversity represented came from the few donors.

As regards this clone: No antigen is known for it.

Naive CD4+ cells were CD45RA-selected; the remaining cells were memory. Sequencing was carried out using naive CD4+ T cells sorted from blood. Subset defined: CD45RA+ positively selected. This sequence joins TRBV27 and TRBJ2-3; 8 bases are a match to TRBD1. The origin of this receptor is a woman aged 25 to 39 in good health. CDR3 sequence (DNA): TGTGCCAGCACTCCGGGACAGGGCACAGATACGCAGTATTTT. It translates to CASTPGQGTDTQYF.